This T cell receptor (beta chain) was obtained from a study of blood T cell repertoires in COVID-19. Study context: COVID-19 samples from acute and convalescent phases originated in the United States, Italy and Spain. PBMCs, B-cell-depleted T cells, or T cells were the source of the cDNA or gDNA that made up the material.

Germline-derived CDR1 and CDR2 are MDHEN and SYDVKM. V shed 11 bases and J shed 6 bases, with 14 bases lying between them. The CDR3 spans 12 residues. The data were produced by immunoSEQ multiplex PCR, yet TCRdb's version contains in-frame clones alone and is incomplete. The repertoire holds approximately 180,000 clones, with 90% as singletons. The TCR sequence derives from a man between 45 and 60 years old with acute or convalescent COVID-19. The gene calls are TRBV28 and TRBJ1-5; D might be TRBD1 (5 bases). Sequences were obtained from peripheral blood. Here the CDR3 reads CASKIGGQPQHF. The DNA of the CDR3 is TGTGCCTCAAAGATCGGGGGTCAGCCCCAGCATTTT.